Below, 21 T cell receptor beta chains from the same sample are listed, as sequenced in a study of blood T cell repertoires in COVID-19. Clones were sequenced by immunoSEQ multiplex PCR, and TCRdb holds only the in-frame ones, with some missing. The profile shows hundreds of thousands of clones, approximately 80% of them singletons. Sequenced: peripheral blood. These receptors were collected from a man in his thirties or forties with active or convalescent COVID-19.

This chain links TRBV30 with TRBJ1-1; possible D gene TRBD1, 5 bases. The length of the CDR3 is 14 residues. V lost 1 base and J lost 1, with 10 bases in between. Germline V CDR1 and CDR2: GTSNPN, SVGIG (reference sequence). CDR3 sequence (DNA): TGTGCCTGGAGTGACTGGGGCGCGAACACTGAAGCTTTCTTT. It specifies CAWSDWGANTEAFF.

The chain uses TRBV6-5 and TRBJ1-6, with D perhaps TRBD1 (5 bases). This CDR3 region has 15 residues. The V and J ends lost 0 bases and 10 bases respectively, with 13 bases between them. From germline, CDR1 is MNHEY and CDR2 SVGAGI. CDR3 protein: CASSYSIGVGSPLHF. The CDR3 DNA follows: TGTGCCAGCAGTTACTCGATAGGGGTCGGCTCACCCCTCCACTTT.

This clone showed up just once. V gene TRBV2 combines with J gene TRBJ1-3; D is unresolved. CDR3 size: 14 residues. Germline assignment: CDR1 SNHLY and CDR2 FYNNEI. With 5 bases removed from V and 0 bases from J, the gap between germline ends came to 8 bases. Written as DNA, the CDR3 is TGTGCCAGCAGTACCGACAACTCTGGAAACACCATATATTTT. It yields the protein CASSTDNSGNTIYF. The whole variable domain, remainder taken from reference TRBV2 and TRBJ1-3, is EPEVTQTPSHQVTQMGQEVILRCVPISNHLYFYWYRQILGQKVEFLVSFYNNEISEKSEIFDDQFSVERPDGSNFTLKIRSTKLEDSAMYFCASSTDNSGNTIYFGEGSWLTVV.

The chain is built from TRBV5-1 and TRBJ2-2, with D possibly TRBD1 on 6 matching bases. V gave up 6 bases and J gave up 6 bases, with 15 bases separating them. CDR1 is SGHRS and CDR2 is YFSETQ in the germline V gene. This CDR3 spans 14 amino acids. CDR3 nucleotide sequence: TGCGCCAGCATGCCAGGGGAAGGGGCCGGGGAGCTGTTTTTT. This codes for CASMPGEGAGELFF.

The V and J genes are TRBV2 and TRBJ2-2; TRBD1 is a possible D gene (6 bases). CDR1 is SNHLY, CDR2 FYNNEI, per germline. Trimming pared 6 bases from V and 5 bases from J, leaving 10 bases between. The CDR3 runs to 13 residues. The CDR3 loop is CASREQGTGELFF. The CDR3 bases are TGTGCCAGCAGGGAACAGGGAACCGGGGAGCTGTTTTTT.

J is TRBJ2-7 and V is TRBV28, with 14 positions matching TRBD2. Germline V gene data show CDR1 as MDHEN and CDR2 as SYDVKM. CDR3 length equals 16 residues. The ends lost 3 bases at V and 2 bases at J; junction bases unmatched: 3. The CDR3: CASSLTSGRAPYEQYF. The CDR3 DNA sequence: TGTGCCAGCAGTTTGACTAGCGGGAGGGCCCCCTACGAGCAGTACTTC.

The gene calls are TRBV5-4 and TRBJ2-5; tentative D call: TRBD2 (5 bases). Germline-derived CDR1 and CDR2 are SGHNT and YYREEE (reference sequence). Trimming removed 4 bases at V and 4 bases at J, with 20 bases between. CDR3 size: 16 residues. Here the CDR3 DNA reads TGTGCCAGCAGCACCGGCGGAAGGGAGCAGCGAGAGACCCAGTACTTC. Translating gives CASSTGGREQRETQYF. Using reference TRBV5-4 and TRBJ2-5 for the parts outside the CDR3, the full variable domain is ETGVTQSPTHLIKTRGQQVTLRCSSQSGHNTVSWYQQALGQGPQFIFQYYREEENGRGNFPPRFSGLQFPNYSSELNVNALELDDSALYLCASSTGGREQRETQYFGPGTRLLVL.

This clone was recorded a few times. The chain employs TRBV5-4 and TRBJ1-6; the D gene is possibly TRBD1 (6 bases). From germline, CDR1 is SGHNT and CDR2 YYREEE (reference sequence). With 5 bases removed from V and 2 bases from J, the gap between germline ends came to 11 bases. CDR3 length: 15 residues. CDR3 bases: TGTGCCAGCAGGGGGACAAGCGCCTATAATTCACCCCTCCACTTT. As protein: CASRGTSAYNSPLHF.

This chain connects TRBV5-4 to TRBJ2-5; D uncertain. V gave up 7 bases and J gave up 0 bases, with 7 bases separating them. The CDR3 is 12 residues long. CDR1 and CDR2 (germline): SGHNT, YYREEE (reference sequence). The CDR3 here is CASARYQETQYF. The DNA of the CDR3 is TGTGCCAGCGCGAGGTACCAAGAGACCCAGTACTTC.

The V call is TRBV6-2 or TRBV6-3, the J call TRBJ1-2; 9 positions agree with TRBD1. Germline V gene sequence: CDR1 MNHEY, CDR2 SVGEGT. Germline trimming cut 4 bases from V and 8 bases from J; bases unmatched to any gene: 14. This CDR3 has 16 amino acids. The CDR3 DNA sequence: TGTGCCAGCAGTTTGCCCCGGGACAGGGTGGTGGAAGGCTACACCTTC. Its protein is CASSLPRDRVVEGYTF.

The V gene is TRBV6-6, the J gene TRBJ2-2; perhaps TRBD1 as D (6 bases). CDR1 is MNHNY and CDR2 is SVGAGI in the germline V gene (reference sequence). The CDR3 has 16 amino acids. The ends were cut back, 5 bases at V and 1 base at J, with 14 bases in the middle. CDR3 in amino acids: CASSVRGTKNTGELFF. CDR3 coding DNA: TGTGCCAGCAGTGTCAGGGGTACTAAGAACACCGGGGAGCTGTTTTTT.

CDR3 sequence reads: CSAGQGGGANQPQHF. CDR3 bases: TGCAGCGCCGGACAGGGAGGGGGGGCCAATCAGCCCCAGCATTTT. The chain joins TRBV29-1 to TRBJ1-5; 8 nucleotides line up with TRBD1. This CDR3 region has 15 residues. The V and J ends lost 7 bases and 3 bases, in that order; junction bases with no gene match: 11. In germline, CDR1 is SQVTM, CDR2 ANQGSEA.

The CDR3 DNA sequence: TGTGCCAGCAGCCCCAGGACTAGCGGATACAATGAGCAGTTCTTC. Translation gives CASSPRTSGYNEQFF. The chain recombines TRBV7-3 with TRBJ2-1, with TRBD2 matching 10 bases. The junction had 5 bases not matched to a gene; V was cut back by 5 bases and J by 4 bases. CDR1 and CDR2 (germline): SGHTA, FQGTGA. The CDR3 totals 15 residues.

V usage is TRBV12-3 or TRBV12-4 and J usage is TRBJ2-4, with D possibly TRBD2 on 6 matching bases. V was trimmed by 4 bases and J by 9 bases, leaving 10 bases between them. The CDR3 spans 12 residues. The CDR3 here is CASSWSEGIQYF. The CDR3 DNA follows: TGTGCCAGCAGTTGGTCGGAGGGCATTCAGTACTTC.

The CDR3 bases are TGTGCCAGCAGCTTAGTTTCCGGGTACGCCGGAAACACCATATATTTT. It is translated as CASSLVSGYAGNTIYF. The chain is built from TRBV7-6 and TRBJ1-3; D gene unclear. Trimming pared 1 base from V and 4 bases from J, leaving 14 bases between. The CDR3 is made up of 16 amino acids. Germline V gene lookup returns CDR1 SGHVS and CDR2 FNYEAQ.

This clone has a single count. The V gene is TRBV18, the J gene TRBJ1-3, with D tentatively TRBD1 (5 bases). Looked up from germline, CDR1 is KGHSH and CDR2 is LQKENI. The V end was cut by 0 bases, the J end by 2 bases, with 11 bases between. The CDR3 length is 16 residues. The CDR3 loop is CASSPPGRAAGNTIYF. The CDR3, as DNA: TGTGCCAGCTCACCACCGGGCAGGGCAGCTGGAAACACCATATATTTT.

This chain joins TRBV9 and TRBJ2-5; unclear D gene. CDR3 length: 14 amino acids. The germline V gene encodes CDR1 SGDLS and CDR2 YYNGEE. V was pared by 3 bases and J by 1 base, with 10 bases between. This chain's CDR3 is CASSGVGTQETQYF. The CDR3 DNA reads TGTGCCAGCAGCGGGGTGGGCACCCAAGAGACCCAGTACTTC. Combining the CDR3 with reference TRBV9 and TRBJ2-5 gives the whole variable domain DSGVTQTPKHLITATGQRVTLRCSPRSGDLSVYWYQQSLDQGLQFLIQYYNGEERAKGNILERFSAQQFPDLHSELNLSSLELGDSALYFCASSGVGTQETQYFGPGTRLLVL.

The chain employs TRBV30 and TRBJ2-5; TRBD2 matches at 11 bases. CDR1 is GTSNPN and CDR2 is SVGIG in the germline V gene (reference sequence). Trimming at V came to 1 base and at J to 5 bases, leaving 9 bases not matched to a gene. The CDR3 totals 16 residues. CDR3: CAWSGTSGLPGETQYF. The CDR3 region has the DNA TGTGCCTGGAGTGGGACTAGCGGGTTACCGGGGGAGACCCAGTACTTC.

The table lists this clone with a count of one. The chain joins TRBV28 to TRBJ1-2; 7 bases line up with TRBD1. J was trimmed by 8 bases and V by 7 bases; bases with no gene match: 7. Per the germline V gene, CDR1 is MDHEN and CDR2 is SYDVKM. This CDR3 is 12 amino acids long. The CDR3 loop is CASNRGASGYTF. CDR3 DNA sequence: TGTGCCAGCAACAGGGGCGCTTCAGGCTACACCTTC.

The rearrangement joins TRBV5-4 to TRBJ2-7; 12 positions agree with TRBD2. Trimming at V came to 3 bases and at J to 7 bases, leaving 8 bases not matched to a gene. Germline V gene data show CDR1 as SGHNT and CDR2 as YYREEE (reference sequence). This CDR3 has 15 residues. The CDR3 DNA is TGTGCCAGCAGCTCCCCTAGCGGGAGGGCCAAAGAGCAGTACTTC. Its translation: CASSSPSGRAKEQYF.

The chain is built from TRBV5-4 and TRBJ1-2; a weak D match, TRBD1 (5 bases). Trimming pared 4 bases from V and 8 bases from J, leaving 12 bases between. This CDR3 is built from 12 residues. Germline V gives CDR1 SGHNT, CDR2 YYREEE (reference sequence). CDR3 amino acids: CASSPRGSGYTF. CDR3 in DNA: TGTGCCAGCAGCCCCCGGGGGTCAGGCTACACCTTC.